The entry below describes one T cell receptor (beta chain). The data were taken from a study of blood T cell repertoires in COVID-19. Background on the study: Samples representing acute and convalescent COVID-19 were sourced from the United States, Italy and Spain. The cDNA or gDNA used as material had been derived from T cells, B-cell-depleted T cells, or PBMCs.

How the authors handled the data: How many nucleated cells were present was estimated from reference gene primer amplification. Clones were read by immunoSEQ multiplex PCR, and TCRdb kept only the in-frame ones, dropping some. V, J and clone size derive from that table, while D and trimming were established from the DNA sequence. The sample includes tens of thousands of clones, around 83% seen only once; the top ten take approximately 28%. The CDR3 totals 16 residues. The V end was cut by 4 bases, the J end by 8 bases, with 21 bases between. The germline V gene encodes CDR1 SGHRS and CDR2 YFSETQ. Sequencing used peripheral blood. This receptor was taken from a man between 65 and 85 years old with acute or convalescent COVID-19. V is TRBV5-1 and J is TRBJ1-4; D may be TRBD1 (5 bases). CDR3 bases: TGCGCCAGCAGCACACAAAGCCAGGGTTTACGCGAAAAACTGTTTTTT. It translates to CASSTQSQGLREKLFF.